This paragraph reports one TCR beta chain. The antigen it binds to is not known. No qualities accompany the bases; no much larger clone lies one base away. These data come from a study of neurological immune-mediated disorders (dated by TCRdb to the late 2010s). Study-level background: Of the approximately 34 multiple sclerosis patients, about 31 had relapsing-remitting MS and 3 had secondary progressive MS. Peripheral blood TCR-beta repertoires from patients with HTLV-I-associated myelopathy (HAM/TSP), patients with multiple sclerosis, and healthy controls were compared in the study using UMI-based sequencing. Longitudinal samples, technical triplicates and paired sorted CD4+ and CD8+ T-cell subsets, alongside PBMC samples, were included among the roughly 100 TCR-beta libraries. Of the roughly 68 subjects in the cohort, about 14 were HAM/TSP patients, about 34 were multiple sclerosis patients, and some 20 were healthy controls. The investigation overall reported the following: TCR clonal expansion was greatest in HAM/TSP patients and smallest in MS patients, who ranked below even healthy controls. No identical CDR3 amino acid sequences were found to be shared among expanded clones across subjects, suggesting that TCR-beta repertoires were private in all groups. The MS cluster showed no association with clinical or MRI features, and the authors stated that larger cohorts are needed. In a phylogenetic analysis, the repertoires of 18 out of 34 MS patients fell into a single cluster of related CDR3 sequences, pointing to a possible signature at the repertoire level.

Trimming takes 4 bases from V and 4 bases from J, and the germline ends sit 2 bases apart. From its cysteine to its phenylalanine, the CDR3 spans 11 amino acids. Only the CDR3 DNA stays, 33 bases, in frame from base 1. CDR1 and CDR2 are drawn from the germline V gene: ENHRY, SYGVKD. Libraries from unsorted PBMCs were made from 2 million PBMCs kept in RNAlater at -80 degrees C until RNA extraction. Multiple sclerosis patients were enrolled in a US clinical protocol evaluating disease progression by magnetic resonance imaging. Peripheral blood underwent Ficoll-Hypaque density gradient centrifugation to isolate PBMCs, which were then cryopreserved in liquid nitrogen. cDNA was synthesized by template-switch 5'RACE using a primer with a 10-nucleotide random unique molecular identifier that tagged each TCR transcript. Every sequencing run covered 15-18 subjects and yielded more than 170 million TCR-beta sequences. The RNeasy kit was used to extract total RNA. Using the KAPA Real-time Library Amplification kit, TCR-beta VDJ regions were amplified with primers for the TCR constant region and the 5'RACE anchor. Sample indexes and Illumina adaptors were added in a first PCR, after which library yield was increased in a second PCR. After purification with Ampure beads, the TCR product of roughly 650 bp was size-selected on a 2% E-gel SizeSelection system. Before pooling, library quality was checked on a Bioanalyzer, concentration was measured with Qubit, and libraries were quantified with the Kapa Library Quantification kit. An Illumina HiSeq 2500 was used to sequence the libraries paired-end at 2 x 150 bp. To increase sequence diversity, roughly 24-32% phiX was spiked into each library pool. Concerning the study's data processing: The quality-filtered reads were processed with the UMI-based MiGEC pipeline, whose error correction step removed more than 80% of the raw TCR sequences. IMGT germline references were used for alignment of VDJ genes, and clonotypes were defined by a unique CDR3 amino acid sequence together with V-J genes. Clonal expansion, Shannon diversity and CDR3 relatedness (CalcPairwiseDistances, ClusterSamples) were evaluated with VDJtools, and phylogenetic trees were built with CLCbio workbench. Using coefficient-of-variation modelling across technical triplicates, the study counted a clone as expanded if it had at least 8 unique UMIs. The raw public data were reprocessed by TCRdb itself: fastp quality trimming at Q25, MiXCR clonotype calling, in-frame beta chains only. Each record represents a unique CDR3 protein, reported with the most common genes and DNA among its rows. The V and J calls here are based on TCRdb, not the publication. The sample table lists 70,000 or so distinct CDR3 sequences, 5.2% of them with a count of one. Roughly 2.8% of the sample goes to the ten largest clones.

The sequenced material came from PBMCs. Recombination linked TRBV10-3 to TRBJ1-3; the D gene assignment is ambiguous. The receptor was derived from a woman aged 30 to 39 with multiple sclerosis. CDR3 sequence: CAISGGNTIYF. The DNA sequence is given as TGTGCCATCAGTGGAGGAAACACCATATATTTT.